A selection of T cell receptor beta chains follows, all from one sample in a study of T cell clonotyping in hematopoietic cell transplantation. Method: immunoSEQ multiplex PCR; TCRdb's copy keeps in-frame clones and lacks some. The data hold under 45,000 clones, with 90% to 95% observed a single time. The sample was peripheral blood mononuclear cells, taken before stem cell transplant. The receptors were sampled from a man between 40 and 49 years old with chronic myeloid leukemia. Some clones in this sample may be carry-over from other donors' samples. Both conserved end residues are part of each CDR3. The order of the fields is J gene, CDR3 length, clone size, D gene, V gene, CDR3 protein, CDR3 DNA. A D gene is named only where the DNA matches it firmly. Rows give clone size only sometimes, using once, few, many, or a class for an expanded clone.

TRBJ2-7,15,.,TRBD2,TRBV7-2,CASSPGLAGFYEQYF,TGTGCCAGCAGCCCCGGACTAGCGGGGTTCTACGAGCAGTACTTC
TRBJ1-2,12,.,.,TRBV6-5,CASSFGRNGYTF,TGTGCCAGCAGTTTTGGGCGAAATGGCTACACCTTC
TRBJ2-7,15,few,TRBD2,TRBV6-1,CASSETAEGGNEQYF,TGTGCCAGCAGTGAAACGGCGGAGGGAGGGAACGAGCAGTACTTC
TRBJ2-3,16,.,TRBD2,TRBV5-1,CASSLGAGGLTDTQYF,TGCGCCAGCAGCTTGGGGGCGGGGGGCCTTACAGATACGCAGTATTTT
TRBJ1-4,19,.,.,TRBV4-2,CASSQRGGGSRSANEKLFF,TGTGCCAGCAGCCAGCGGGGCGGGGGGTCACGGAGTGCTAATGAAAAACTGTTTTTT
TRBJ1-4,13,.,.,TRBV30,CAWRKKQAEKLFF,TGTGCCTGGAGAAAGAAACAGGCTGAAAAACTGTTTTTT
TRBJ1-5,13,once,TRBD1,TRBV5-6,CASSGTGGQPQHF,TGTGCCAGTTCCGGGACAGGGGGTCAGCCCCAGCATTTT
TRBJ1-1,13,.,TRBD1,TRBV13,CASKQGMNTEAFF,TGTGCCTCCAAACAGGGGATGAACACTGAAGCTTTCTTT
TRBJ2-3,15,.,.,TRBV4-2,CASSQILRDGDTQYF,TGTGCCAGCAGCCAGATACTCAGGGATGGGGATACGCAGTATTTT
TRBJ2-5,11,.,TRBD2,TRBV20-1,CSASTVRGEYF,TGCAGTGCTAGTACGGTCCGGGGGGAATACTTC
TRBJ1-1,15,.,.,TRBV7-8,CASSLSGVRGTEAFF,TGTGCCAGCAGCTTATCAGGGGTTAGGGGCACTGAAGCTTTCTTT
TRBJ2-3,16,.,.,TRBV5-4,CASSQGVGGAADTQYF,TGTGCCAGCAGCCAGGGGGTCGGGGGGGCCGCAGATACGCAGTATTTT
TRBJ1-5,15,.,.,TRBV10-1,CASSESNGPRGPQHF,TGCGCCAGCAGTGAGTCGAACGGGCCCCGAGGGCCCCAGCATTTT
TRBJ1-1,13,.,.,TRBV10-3,CAITLGVDTEAFF,TGTGCCATCACCTTAGGGGTGGACACTGAAGCTTTCTTT
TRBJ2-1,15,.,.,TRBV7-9,CASSLLALTYNEQFF,TGTGCCAGCAGCTTATTGGCCCTAACCTACAATGAGCAGTTCTTC
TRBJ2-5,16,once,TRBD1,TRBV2,CASTGTGSQPYVTQYF,TGTGCCAGCACCGGGACAGGGAGCCAACCTTATGTGACCCAGTACTTC
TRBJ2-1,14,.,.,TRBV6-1,CASSELPGVDEQFF,TGTGCCAGCAGTGAACTACCTGGGGTGGATGAGCAGTTCTTC
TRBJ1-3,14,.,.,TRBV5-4,CASSFWAPGNTIYF,TGTGCCAGCAGCTTCTGGGCACCCGGAAACACCATATATTTT
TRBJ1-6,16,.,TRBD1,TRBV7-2,CASSPPSGGDNSPLHF,TGTGCCAGCAGCCCCCCATCAGGGGGCGATAATTCACCCCTCCACTTT
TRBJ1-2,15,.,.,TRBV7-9,CASSLSLVRQGGYTF,TGTGCCAGCAGCTTAAGTTTGGTTCGGCAGGGGGGCTACACCTTC
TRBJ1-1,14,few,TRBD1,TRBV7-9,CASSTTGGDTEAFF,TGTGCCAGCAGCACGACAGGGGGGGACACTGAAGCTTTCTTT
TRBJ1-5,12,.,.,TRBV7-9,CASSPLDQPQHF,TGTGCCAGCAGCCCCTTGGATCAGCCCCAGCATTTT
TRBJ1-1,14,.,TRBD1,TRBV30,CAWSVQGAGTEAFF,TGTGCCTGGAGTGTACAGGGGGCGGGCACTGAAGCTTTCTTT
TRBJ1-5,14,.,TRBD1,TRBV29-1,CSVRTGGTNQPQHF,TGCAGCGTCCGCACAGGGGGCACAAATCAGCCCCAGCATTTT
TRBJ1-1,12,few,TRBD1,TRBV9,CASSKGATEAFF,TGTGCCAGCAGTAAGGGGGCAACTGAAGCTTTCTTT
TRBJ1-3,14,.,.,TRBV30,CAWSVSGRGNTIYF,TGTGCCTGGAGTGTATCAGGGAGAGGAAACACCATATATTTT
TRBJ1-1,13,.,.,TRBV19,CASSIMREAEAFF,TGTGCCAGTAGTATAATGAGGGAGGCTGAAGCTTTCTTT
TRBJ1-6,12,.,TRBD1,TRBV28,CASSLPQGPLHF,TGTGCCAGCAGTTTACCACAGGGGCCCCTCCACTTT
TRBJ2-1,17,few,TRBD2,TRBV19,CASSIDPGAGGSDEQFF,TGTGCCAGTAGTATAGATCCGGGAGCGGGGGGCTCTGATGAGCAGTTCTTC
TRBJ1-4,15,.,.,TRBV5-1,CASSLGGASNEKLFF,TGCGCCAGCAGCTTGGGGGGGGCGAGCAATGAAAAACTGTTTTTT
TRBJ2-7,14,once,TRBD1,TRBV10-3,CAIEGGQGANEQYF,TGTGCCATCGAGGGGGGACAGGGGGCGAACGAGCAGTACTTC
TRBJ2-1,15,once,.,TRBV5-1,CASSLRQGGYNEQFF,TGCGCCAGCAGCTTGAGGCAGGGGGGGTACAATGAGCAGTTCTTC